The sequence of this T cell receptor beta chain was determined in a study of cytomegalovirus exposure and HLA in healthy donors (dated by TCRdb to 2017 to 2019). Regarding the complete study: An earlier analysis of approximately 550 of the donors reported approximately 290 Gb of sequence data and 100 million to 140 million unique TCR beta sequences from approximately 180 million T cells. In a later genetic analysis, genome-wide SNP genotypes for about 65% of the 666 donors were used, and that subset was treated as a discovery cohort. Typing coverage varied by locus: about 629-630 donors for A, B, C, DRB1 and DQB1; approximately 500 for DQA1; nearly 610 for DPA1; some 470 for DPB1. The later analysis used no new phenotypic data to find candidate immune exposures, relying instead on TCR beta sequences and their occurrence across donors. Donor age, sex, ethnicity and CMV serostatus were compiled together with the repertoire data. Across around 400 genotyped donors of the cohort, an average of about 220,000 unique TCR beta nucleotide sequences per donor were sequenced, and 15% to 20% of those sequences were non-productive. Several DR-DQ haplotypes were treated as single units for association and clustering because of strong linkage in the cohort. Of the approximately 400 genotyped donors, about 80% fell in the genetic ancestry cluster associated with self-reported Caucasian donors. Besides the first cohort of 666 subjects, a separate validation cohort made up of over a hundred different subjects was used. The study profiled the T cell repertoires of under 850 subjects by immunosequencing and related them to cytomegalovirus serostatus. HLA typing covered class I and class II loci at four-digit resolution. To decide whether each TCR beta V gene segment behaved as functional or pseudogenic, an earlier analysis of approximately 590 of the donors relied on high-throughput TCR beta sequencing. High-throughput TCR immunosequencing, statistical association of individual TCRs with disease status, and machine learning were combined to predict cytomegalovirus infection status. A later analysis re-analyzed previously published TCR beta repertoires from 650 to 800 donors and added high-resolution HLA genotyping to study TCR occurrence patterns. An early release that covered about 600 HLA-typed donors contained approximately 300 gigabases of sequencing data and approximately 85 million unique TCR sequences. Every repertoire in the discovery cohort had been generated on one and the same sequencing platform. The aim of the study was to test whether cataloging public T cell receptors could identify signatures of past pathogen exposure. Results the study describes overall, beyond this receptor: A later analysis found that most CMV-associated TCR beta chains appeared HLA-restricted, with HLA associations seemingly driven largely by CMV exposure. Because HLA typing was missing for some donors at each locus, association tests included only the typed subset. A group of highly shared sequence variants was considered likely to be a technical artifact of the sequencing pipeline. When HLA alleles, especially DR and DQ, strongly co-occurred, attributing TCR associations to individual alleles was difficult. Only TCR beta chains were sequenced in this cohort, and the absence of alpha or paired-chain data limited detectable features. According to a later genetic analysis, donors in an Asian-associated ancestry cluster had fewer N-insertions in productive TCRs than the approximately 700-donor mean. An earlier analysis of approximately 600 of the donors showed that most TCR beta V segments appeared in productive rearrangements either about 87% or about 30% of the time, which broadly matched IMGT annotations. A later analysis found that HLA-associated TCR beta chains were more clonally expanded and had lower generation probabilities than equally common non-associated chains. Specific HLA alleles were associated with 16,951 TCR beta sequences at a false discovery rate of 0.05 in a later analysis. The 87-base-pair reads could not distinguish some IMGT-functional V segments, including TRBV6-2 and TRBV6-3, so those segments were excluded. In vitro tests confirmed that three of the cytomegalovirus-associated TCR beta chains recognize cytomegalovirus antigens. An association between a missense DCLRE1C variant and V-gene and J-gene trimming of TCR beta chains was found in a later genetic analysis and replicated in an independent cohort. A total of 164 TCR beta chains were listed by the study as associated with cytomegalovirus. Cytomegalovirus status was reported to be diagnosed by the classifier with high specificity and sensitivity in both the original and validation cohorts. Sequencing depth was assumed to be roughly uniform across donors in the presence/absence analyses, though that assumption may not hold. The earlier analysis of a few hundred of the donors excluded over 15 rarely observed V segments, including chromosome 9 orphons, because counts were too low. Immune exposure information for the cohort was limited to CMV serostatus. While some public TCRs were present in many individuals, most TCR sequences turned up only very rarely across donors. Linkage disequilibrium might explain the correlated functional status among segregating V segments, but an unknown experimental factor could not be ruled out. It was suggested by the authors that the approach could potentially be generalized to other disease states and immunological phenotypes. A further reported finding was that TCR beta sequences accurately predicted the HLA-A and HLA-B alleles for most subjects in the first cohort. In a later analysis, several top co-occurrence clusters were reported to appear linked to parvovirus B19, influenza, CMV and Epstein-Barr virus. According to a later analysis, TCR association rates differed among HLA loci, with DRB1 alleles showing the most associated TCRs and HLA-C alleles showing the fewest.

The library relied on the immunoSEQ multiplex PCR assay. A mixture of 60 forward primers for TCR Vbeta segments and 13 reverse primers for TCR Jbeta segments was used in the multiplex PCR. A multiplex PCR assay on genomic DNA amplified the CDR3 region of rearranged TCR beta genes. The amplified TCR beta libraries were sequenced on the Illumina HiSeq System as 87-base-pair reads. Per the authors' processing: A later analysis tallied 80 million to 95 million unique TCR beta chains across the 666 repertoires, and around 9.9 million of those chains were shared by two or more donors. A nearest-neighbor algorithm error-corrected the raw reads and collapsed the reads into unique sequences, merging closely related sequences to remove PCR and sequencing errors. To assign V, D and J gene segments, CDR3 sequences were aligned to IMGT reference sequences. For a sequence to be retained, at least a six-nucleotide match to both a V gene segment and a J gene segment was required. Rearrangements were classified as productive when the CDR3 lacked stop codons and remained in frame with V and J, and all other rearrangements were classified as non-productive. Following IMGT convention, CDR3 was defined as the stretch from the second conserved V-encoded cysteine up to the conserved J-encoded phenylalanine. Sequences without an unambiguous match to a single V gene segment were excluded from the earlier analysis of several hundred of the donors. An earlier analysis of approximately 590 of the donors classified V segments as functional when productive rearrangements were above 56.7% and as segregating when the standard deviation between donors was above 5%. To diagnose cytomegalovirus status from the catalog of TCR beta chain sequences, a statistical classification framework was built. In a later analysis, TCR nucleotide sequences were compared against IMGT/GENE-DB human TR gene sequences so that V and J genes could be assigned. A later analysis assigned CDR3 sequences and most-parsimonious VDJ recombination scenarios with the TCRdist pipeline. In a later analysis, every TCR beta chain was defined by the combination of its CDR3 amino acid sequence and its V-gene family, and reads without a unique V-gene family were dropped. As a way to deal with suspected cross-contamination and a sequencing artifact, a later analysis dropped 592 nucleotide sequences that were highly shared and had low generation probability. In a later analysis, a clonal expansion index was calculated for each public chain from normalized within-repertoire ranks of inferred template counts. In a later analysis, generation probabilities were computed with a VDJ recombination model fitted to out-of-frame rearrangements, and the resulting probabilities were checked against IGoR. A later analysis scored TCR-TCR, TCR-HLA and TCR-CMV co-occurrence with hypergeometric tests, applying a repertoire-size bias correction to TCR pairs. A later analysis estimated false discovery rates by permuting HLA or CMV assignments 20 times. In a later analysis, co-occurring TCRs were grouped using DBSCAN, and TCRdist sequence similarity was added for clustering within HLA-allele-positive subsets. Repertoires with fewer than 30,000 or more than 120,000 public chains were left out of co-occurrence clustering, as were about five repertoires with anomalous nucleotide sharing. Entries here come from immuneACCESS through TCRdb and include only in-frame sequences with V and J called. Some clones fail to appear in such tables; in the studies checked, an unresolved V gene covers under half of the shortfall, and the cause of the remainder is unknown. That table supplies the V and J calls and clone size; D and trimming were determined from the DNA. The sample data list about 120,000 clones, and less than 85% of these were observed just once. Roughly 20% of the sample goes to the ten largest clones.

Concerning this clone itself: The target of this receptor is not known. No clone much larger than this one lies a single base away; base qualities are absent.

A distance of 17 bases separates the germline ends of V and J, which lose 4 bases and 0 bases respectively. According to the germline V gene, CDR1 reads SGHRS and CDR2 reads YFSETQ. The cysteine opens and the phenylalanine closes a CDR3 of 17 amino acids. The DNA shown is the 51-base CDR3, in frame from base 1. In total, roughly 670 healthy bone marrow donors made up the cohort. At the time of sampling, all cohort members were nominally healthy, though unrecorded immune exposures were likely present. The donor tested CMV seropositive and was one of the 289 seropositive cohort members. A peripheral blood sample was provided by each donor, and peripheral blood mononuclear cells were used for TCR beta sequencing. The Qiagen DNeasy Blood Extraction Kit was used to extract genomic DNA from the blood cell samples.

This receptor was taken from a man aged 18 to 30 in good health and CMV-seropositive. Sequencing was carried out using PBMCs. The rearranged chain carries TRBV5-1 and TRBJ2-1, with the D gene not clear enough to name. The CDR3 region has the sequence CASSPRGSTASYNEQFF. The DNA sequence is given as TGCGCCAGCAGCCCCAGAGGATCTACGGCCTCCTACAATGAGCAGTTCTTC.